These 15 T cell receptor beta chains share one sample of origin, sequenced in a study of beta chain features in type 1 diabetes. Every bit of the isolated RNA underwent reverse transcription, so sequencing read expressed TCRB transcripts. The protocol was immunoSEQ multiplex PCR, while the TCRdb copy is restricted to in-frame clones and leaves out a portion. The sample holds hundreds of thousands of clones, 11% seen once. Their antigens are not known. Findings and limits, study-wide: Among all four CD4+ subsets, Type 1 diabetes patients had TCRB CDR3s that were moderately but significantly shorter.

Sample: naive CD4+ T cells from blood. Receptors originate from a young man with type 1 diabetes.

This rearrangement joins TRBV5-6 to TRBJ2-1, with no clear D. Trimming took off 2 bases at V and 7 bases at J, with 4 bases between the two ends. CDR3 length: 11 residues. CDR1 and CDR2 from the germline V gene are SGHDT and YYEEEE. As DNA, the CDR3 is TGTGCCAGCAGCTTCCTTAATGAGCAGTTCTTC. Amino acids: CASSFLNEQFF.

A few counts support this clone. The J gene is TRBJ2-7, the V gene TRBV28, with D possibly matching TRBD1 (5 bases). CDR3 size: 15 residues. Germline values: CDR1 MDHEN, CDR2 SYDVKM. V was pared by 3 bases and J by 2 bases, with 14 bases between. CDR3 sequence reads: CASSLPLGRAYEQYF. As DNA, the CDR3 is TGTGCCAGCAGTTTGCCCCTTGGCAGGGCCTACGAGCAGTACTTC.

This clone was seen more than once but under ten times. The sample contains more than one DNA sequence encoding this CDR3. The V gene is TRBV9, the J gene TRBJ2-1; D is uncertain. This CDR3 spans 12 amino acids. The germline CDR1 and CDR2 sequences are SGDLS and YYNGEE. V lost 2 bases, J lost 5 bases, and 5 bases lay in between. CDR3 residues: CASSVTNNEQFF. The CDR3 coding sequence is TGTGCCAGCAGCGTTACAAACAATGAGCAGTTCTTC.

This chain uses TRBV14 with TRBJ1-1, with D perhaps TRBD1 (5 bases). Deletions cut 4 bases from V and 5 bases from J, with 17 bases between. The CDR3 has 15 residues. The V gene's germline CDR1 is SGHDN and CDR2 FVKESK. Here the CDR3 reads CASSLWGQGGTEAFF. The CDR3 nucleotides are TGTGCCAGCAGCCTGTGGGGCCAGGGAGGTACTGAAGCTTTCTTT. The full variable domain, in which reference TRBV14 and TRBJ1-1 provide the parts outside the CDR3, is EAGVTQFPSHSVIEKGQTVTLRCDPISGHDNLYWYRRVMGKEIKFLLHFVKESKQDESGMPNNRFLAERTGGTYSTLKVQPAELEDSGVYFCASSLWGQGGTEAFFGQGTRLTVV.

The chain uses TRBV4-3 and TRBJ1-2; no definite D call. Germline V gene data show CDR1 as LGHNA and CDR2 as YSLEER. V lost 4 bases, J lost 0 bases, and 15 bases lay in between. The CDR3 spans 16 residues. This chain's CDR3 is CASSREIGVTNYGYTF. The CDR3 DNA follows: TGCGCCAGCAGCCGAGAAATTGGAGTCACTAACTATGGCTACACCTTC.

This chain links TRBV18 with TRBJ1-1; possible D gene TRBD1, 5 bases. From germline, CDR1 is KGHSH and CDR2 LQKENI. V lost 0 bases and J 3 bases, leaving 11 bases between the germline ends. The CDR3 has 15 residues. CDR3 amino acids: CASSPPWGQDTEAFF. In DNA form, the CDR3 reads TGTGCCAGCTCACCACCGTGGGGCCAGGACACTGAAGCTTTCTTT. Full variable domain (remainder filled in from reference TRBV18 and TRBJ1-1): NAGVMQNPRHLVRRRGQEARLRCSPMKGHSHVYWYRQLPEEGLKFMVYLQKENIIDESGMPKERFSAEFPKEGPSILRIQQVVRGDSAAYFCASSPPWGQDTEAFFGQGTRLTVV.

This clone has only a few counts. V gene TRBV11-2 combines with J gene TRBJ2-7, with a weak D call TRBD1 (6 bases). The CDR3 totals 15 residues. Germline V CDR1 and CDR2: SGHAT, FQNNGV. V was trimmed by 8 bases and J by 6 bases, leaving 23 bases between them. CDR3 sequence: CASDQTGLRVSEQYF. CDR3 sequence (DNA): TGTGCCAGCGATCAAACAGGGCTCAGGGTCTCCGAGCAGTACTTC.

V is TRBV4-1 and J is TRBJ2-2; D perhaps matches TRBD1 (6 bases). The germline gives CDR1 MGHRA, CDR2 YSYEKL. This CDR3 spans 15 amino acids. Trimming cost V 1 base and J 6 bases, with 12 bases left between them. The DNA of the CDR3 is TGCGCCAGCAGCCAAGGCAGGGGAAGCGCCGGGGAGCTGTTTTTT. It yields the protein CASSQGRGSAGELFF.

This clone appeared a few times. CDR3 nucleotides: TGTGCCAGCAGACAGGGACAGGGGGTATACGAGCAGTACTTC. Translation: CASRQGQGVYEQYF. V and J are TRBV6-6 and TRBJ2-7; 11 nucleotides match TRBD1. Germline CDR1 is MNHNY and CDR2 is SVGAGI (reference sequence). With V trimmed by 6 bases and J by 4 bases, 5 bases remained unmatched. The CDR3 contains 14 residues.

This chain links TRBV29-1 with TRBJ2-1, with 8 positions matching TRBD1. This CDR3 spans 15 amino acids. Looked up from germline, CDR1 is SQVTM and CDR2 is ANQGSEA. With 4 bases clipped from V and 7 bases from J, the junction kept 12 bases outside the gene matches. The CDR3 bases are TGCAGCGTTGGGCAGGGGGCCTCCCTTTGGAATGAGCAGTTCTTC. Translated, it gives CSVGQGASLWNEQFF.

The CDR3 loop is CASSKAGLRQETQYF. In DNA, the CDR3 is TGTGCCAGCAGTAAAGCCGGACTGAGACAAGAGACCCAGTACTTC. The V and J genes are TRBV28 and TRBJ2-5; the D gene is possibly TRBD2 (5 bases). Deletions cut 5 bases from V and 2 bases from J, with 15 bases between. This CDR3 is built from 15 residues. Germline V lookup: CDR1 MDHEN, CDR2 SYDVKM.

The CDR3 sequence: CASRRTGGYKGQPQHF. The CDR3 bases are TGCGCCAGCAGACGGACAGGGGGTTATAAGGGTCAGCCCCAGCATTTT. The chain is built from TRBV4-1 and TRBJ1-5, with 10 nucleotides matching TRBD1. The CDR3 consists of 16 residues. Germline V gene sequence: CDR1 MGHRA, CDR2 YSYEKL. V lost 6 bases to trimming and J lost 6 bases; unmatched junction nucleotides: 11.

The chain carries TRBV21-1 and TRBJ2-1; whether TRBD2, the table's D call, matches the DNA was not checked. TRBV21-1 counts as a pseudogene. This CDR3 has 12 residues. The CDR3 spells CASSETSGEQFF. CDR3 nucleotide sequence: TGTGCCAGCAGCGAGACTAGCGGGGAGCAGTTCTTC.

This clone was seen a few times. The chain carries TRBV27 and TRBJ2-4; TRBD2 might be the D (6 bases). Germline values: CDR1 MNHEY, CDR2 SMNVEV (reference sequence). V was cut by 5 bases and J by 4 bases, with 12 bases left in between. The CDR3 totals 14 residues. CDR3 sequence (DNA): TGTGCCAGCAGTCTAGGGACTGGGAAAAACATTCAGTACTTC. This encodes CASSLGTGKNIQYF.

There are a few counts of this clone. The chain combines TRBV13 with TRBJ2-1, with 10 bases identical to TRBD2. The V gene end was trimmed by 0 bases and the J gene end by 2 bases; junction bases not matched to a gene: 1. Per germline, CDR1 PRHDT and CDR2 FYEKMQ (reference sequence). The CDR3 spans 16 residues. The CDR3 DNA follows: TGTGCCAGCAGCTTAGGACTAGCGGGGACCTACAATGAGCAGTTCTTC. Its translation is CASSLGLAGTYNEQFF.